This entry is about one TCR beta chain. Its antigen is as yet unknown. Using immunoSEQ multiplex PCR, the repertoire was profiled, and TCRdb retains in-frame clones only, with some absent. Of around 26,000 clones listed, about 79% are singletons. The data are from a study of CD4 T cells in relation to SARS-CoV-2 and coronaviruses. For the study at large: After roughly ten days of antigen culture, PBMC TCR beta CDR3s were sequenced. No peptide or an HIV-1 Nef peptide pool served as negative control.

The V gene's germline CDR1 is SNHLY and CDR2 FYNNEI. The CDR3 is 13 amino acids. Deletions cut 7 bases from V and 2 bases from J, with 11 bases between. Before the COVID-19 pandemic, during about 2011-2018, CD4+ T cells were taken from unexposed donors. CD4+ T cells were isolated from the cells after 10 days of culture. As cell numbers allowed, unexposed-donor CD4+ T cells faced SARS-CoV-2 S/N and four cold-coronavirus spikes. This receptor was taken from a human donor in good health. Sequenced material: CD4+ T cells from PBMCs, cultured in vitro. J is TRBJ2-5 and V is TRBV2, with D tentatively TRBD1 (5 bases). CDR3 residues: CASTPTEQETQYF. The CDR3 DNA reads TGTGCCAGCACTCCGACAGAACAAGAGACCCAGTACTTC.